Below are 12 T cell receptor beta chains sequenced from a single sample in a study of cytomegalovirus exposure and HLA in healthy donors. Vbeta (60) and Jbeta (13) primers were used in the PCR. Method: immunoSEQ multiplex PCR; TCRdb's copy keeps in-frame clones and lacks some. The sample holds roughly 140,000 clones, about three fifths seen once. Material for sequencing was PBMCs. The receptors stem from a woman in her twenties or thirties in good health and CMV-seropositive.

V usage is TRBV7-6 and J usage is TRBJ1-4; TRBD1 matches at 9 bases. In germline, CDR1 is SGHVS, CDR2 FNYEAQ. The CDR3 has 16 residues. Losses at the gene ends were 2 bases for V and 5 bases for J; bases not matched to a gene: 6. The CDR3 region has the DNA TGTGCCAGCAGCTTATTTTCGGGACAGGGCAATGAAAAACTGTTTTTT. This translates into CASSLFSGQGNEKLFF.

The CDR3 sequence is CAWSVLSGRANEQFF. The CDR3 DNA follows: TGTGCCTGGAGTGTACTAAGCGGGAGGGCCAATGAGCAGTTCTTC. J is TRBJ2-1 and V is TRBV30, with 10 bases lining up with TRBD2. The CDR3 covers 15 residues. V lost 0 bases and J lost 6; bases outside the gene matches: 5. From germline, CDR1 is GTSNPN and CDR2 SVGIG (reference sequence).

This clone turned up a few times. The chain uses TRBV4-2 and TRBJ2-7; 7 bases map to TRBD1. Looked up from germline, CDR1 is LGHNA and CDR2 is YNFKEQ. J was trimmed by 2 bases and V by 4 bases; bases with no gene match: 2. The CDR3 is 13 residues long. The DNA for the CDR3 is TGTGCCAGCAGCCTTGACAGGGCCTACGAGCAGTACTTC. It specifies CASSLDRAYEQYF.

The V and J genes are TRBV30 and TRBJ1-1; 7 bases line up with TRBD1. Per germline, CDR1 GTSNPN and CDR2 SVGIG (reference sequence). The junction had 22 bases not matched to a gene; V was cut back by 3 bases and J by 0 bases. This CDR3 spans 20 amino acids. This chain's CDR3 is CAWRPTYLTGVVGMNTEAFF. As DNA, the CDR3 is TGTGCCTGGAGGCCTACCTACCTAACAGGGGTTGTAGGCATGAACACTGAAGCTTTCTTT.

The V gene is TRBV7-9, the J gene TRBJ1-2; TRBD1 is a possible D gene (5 bases). Trimming removed 5 bases from V and 7 bases from J, with 14 bases in between. Per the germline V gene, CDR1 is SEHNR and CDR2 is FQNEAQ (reference sequence). This CDR3 has 13 amino acids. CDR3 sequence reads: CASSGDWGGGYTF. The CDR3, as DNA: TGTGCCAGCAGCGGCGACTGGGGGGGTGGCTACACCTTC.

The chain combines TRBV5-1 with TRBJ1-1, with 9 bases identical to TRBD1. This CDR3 contains 14 residues. Germline loops: CDR1 SGHRS, CDR2 YFSETQ. V was clipped by 3 bases and J by 3 bases; unmatched bases: 3. DNA of the CDR3: TGCGCCAGCAGCTCGGGACAGGGAGACACTGAAGCTTTCTTT. It translates to CASSSGQGDTEAFF.

In this sample, this clone turned up a few times. The chain links TRBV5-1 to TRBJ1-2, with TRBD1 matching over 9 bases. The V segment lost 4 bases and the J segment 6 bases; nucleotides outside the gene matches: 1. Germline V gene lookup returns CDR1 SGHRS and CDR2 YFSETQ. This CDR3 has 12 amino acids. The CDR3 nucleotides read TGCGCCAGCAGCCGGGACAGGGATGGCTACACCTTC. Translated, it gives CASSRDRDGYTF. Complete variable domain (other parts from reference TRBV5-1 and TRBJ1-2): KAGVTQTPRYLIKTRGQQVTLSCSPISGHRSVSWYQQTPGQGLQFLFEYFSETQRNKGNFPGRFSGRQFSNSRSEMNVSTLELGDSALYLCASSRDRDGYTFGSGTRLTVV.

The CDR3 loop is CASSLRGTGPFEQFF. The CDR3 region has the DNA TGTGCCAGCAGTCTACGAGGGACAGGCCCTTTTGAGCAGTTCTTC. The chain couples TRBV27 to TRBJ2-1; the match to TRBD1 covers 8 bases. Per the germline V gene, CDR1 is MNHEY and CDR2 is SMNVEV (reference sequence). The CDR3 has 15 amino acids. After removal of 5 bases from V and 9 bases from J, the junction contained 12 bases not matched to a gene.

In DNA, the CDR3 is TGTGCCAGCGGGACAGGAGTAACCTACGAGCAGTACTTC. It specifies CASGTGVTYEQYF. This sequence joins TRBV25-1 and TRBJ2-7, with TRBD1 matching over 8 bases. Looked up from germline, CDR1 is MGHDK and CDR2 is SYGVNS. J was trimmed by 2 bases and V by 8 bases; bases with no gene match: 5. The length of the CDR3 is 13 residues.

In its sample, this clone was seen once. V and J are TRBV1 and TRBJ2-7; no DNA check was done on the table's D call, TRBD2. TRBV1 is a recognized pseudogene. The CDR3 length is 17 residues. CDR3 in DNA: TGCACCAGCAGCCAAGAATGTCGGAGTGCTAGCTGGTACGAGCAGTACTTC. It specifies CTSSQECRSASWYEQYF.

The chain couples TRBV5-1 to TRBJ1-1; no firm D call. Trimming removed 2 bases from V and 4 bases from J, with 9 bases in between. The CDR3 has 13 residues. Germline V gene sequence: CDR1 SGHRS, CDR2 YFSETQ. The CDR3 region is CASSFTVGTEAFF. The CDR3 nucleotides read TGCGCCAGCAGCTTCACAGTAGGCACTGAAGCTTTCTTT.

This rearrangement joins TRBV6-5 to TRBJ2-3; no reliable D call. The germline CDR1 and CDR2 sequences are MNHEY and SVGAGI. Trimming left V 0 bases short and J 1 base short, with 11 bases between. The CDR3 is made up of 16 amino acids. CDR3 bases: TGTGCCAGCAGTTACTCGAGCGCCCTCGGCACAGATACGCAGTATTTT. It codes for CASSYSSALGTDTQYF.